These 2 T cell receptor beta chains were all obtained from the same sample, sequenced in a study of shared clonotypes between healthy human individuals. Assay: immunoSEQ multiplex PCR; the TCRdb copy retains only in-frame clones and omits some. The sample comprises about 2.3 million clones, 90% to 95% of which are singletons, and 0.3% to 0.4% rests with the top ten. Sequenced input: naive CD4+ T cells from PBMCs. Indicated subset: CD45RA+ positively selected. Every receptor here comes from a man aged 18 to 35 in good health. Some clones in this sample may be carry-over from other donors' samples.

The chain employs TRBV5-4 and TRBJ1-2; tentatively, D is TRBD1 (6 bases). The length of the CDR3 is 11 residues. Germline V CDR1 and CDR2: SGHNT, YYREEE (reference sequence). Trimming removed 7 bases at V and 6 bases at J, with 10 bases between. The CDR3 spells CASAGVDGYTF. CDR3 nucleotides: TGTGCCAGCGCAGGGGTGGATGGCTACACCTTC.

The chain links TRBV18 to TRBJ1-1; D is undetermined. The CDR3 runs 15 residues. The ends were cut back, 0 bases at V and 4 bases at J, with 12 bases in the middle. Germline V gene lookup returns CDR1 KGHSH and CDR2 LQKENI. The CDR3 protein is CASSPPGKSSTEAFF. CDR3 nucleotide sequence: TGTGCCAGCTCACCACCCGGGAAATCGAGCACTGAAGCTTTCTTT.